Included here is one TCR beta chain sequence, with context. Sequencing templates came from extracted RNA that was reverse transcribed into cDNA. Assay used: immunoSEQ multiplex PCR; TCRdb lists only in-frame clones, some missing. The sample holds about 30,000 clones, 62% seen once. This entry is derived from a study of CD8+ T cells in alopecia areata. The source is a human donor with alopecia areata. Sequencing used NKG2D-high CD8+ T cells sorted from blood.

CDR3 DNA sequence: TGTGCCAGCAGTACAGGGGTCTCCTACAATGAGCAGTTCTTC. Amino acids: CASSTGVSYNEQFF. The chain recombines TRBV28 with TRBJ2-1; the match to TRBD1 covers 7 bases. The CDR3 is 14 residues long. Losses at the gene ends were 5 bases for V and 0 bases for J; bases not matched to a gene: 1. The germline CDR1 and CDR2 sequences are MDHEN and SYDVKM. Supplemented by reference TRBV28 and TRBJ2-1, the full variable domain reads DVKVTQSSRYLVKRTGEKVFLECVQDMDHENMFWYRQDPGLGLRLIYFSYDVKMKEKGDIPEGYSVSREKKERFSLILESASTNQTSMYLCASSTGVSYNEQFFGPGTRLTVL.